Below, 28 T cell receptor beta chains from the same sample are listed, as sequenced in a study of T-cell reconstitution after alpha-beta-depleted transplantation in children. Unique molecular identifiers were incorporated when the TCRbeta library was constructed. MiXCR, run by TCRdb on the PCR reads, gives a single entry per CDR3 protein. Among about 230,000 distinct CDR3 sequences listed, about 12% were seen once. Sequenced here: PBMCs from the stem cell graft donor, sampled from the stem cell graft. Every receptor here comes from a human donor who donated a stem cell graft to a child with acute lymphoblastic leukemia.

Many counts were recorded for this clonotype. V gene TRBV5-1 combines with J gene TRBJ1-4, with 9 nucleotides matching TRBD1. Germline CDR1 reads SGHRS; CDR2 reads YFSETQ. There are 14 residues in the CDR3. V gave up 3 bases and J gave up 11 bases; unmatched junction bases: 8. CDR3 amino acids: CASSSEQGAEKLFF. The CDR3 nucleotides are TGCGCCAGCAGCTCCGAACAGGGGGCAGAGAAACTGTTTTTT. Full variable domain (remainder filled in from reference TRBV5-1 and TRBJ1-4): KAGVTQTPRYLIKTRGQQVTLSCSPISGHRSVSWYQQTPGQGLQFLFEYFSETQRNKGNFPGRFSGRQFSNSRSEMNVSTLELGDSALYLCASSSEQGAEKLFFGSGTQLSVL.

This clonotype was seen ten or more times. The rearrangement uses TRBV10-3 and TRBJ2-2; maybe TRBD1 (5 bases). V gave up 3 bases and J gave up 3 bases, with 5 bases separating them. Per germline, CDR1 ENHRY and CDR2 SYGVKD. The CDR3 extends over 13 amino acids. The CDR3 sequence is CAISDRDTGELFF. CDR3 nucleotides: TGTGCCATCAGTGACAGGGACACCGGGGAGCTGTTTTTT.

In its sample, this clonotype was seen many times. The rearrangement links TRBV10-3 to TRBJ2-7; 9 nucleotides match TRBD1. Germline trimming cut 11 bases from V and 3 bases from J; bases unmatched to any gene: 5. The CDR3 sequence is 12 residues long. Germline V gives CDR1 ENHRY, CDR2 SYGVKD. The CDR3 bases are TGTGCCTCAGAGGGACAGGGCTACGAGCAGTACTTC. Amino acid sequence: CASEGQGYEQYF.

The chain recombines TRBV20-1 with TRBJ1-2; a weak D match, TRBD1 (6 bases). Deletions cut 1 base from V and 2 bases from J, with 17 bases between. Germline V gives CDR1 DFQATT, CDR2 SNEGSKA (reference sequence). CDR3 length equals 16 residues. The CDR3 DNA is TGCAGTGCTAGAGTGGCAGGGGCGCCTTCCAACTATGGCTACACCTTC. This gives the protein CSARVAGAPSNYGYTF.

The sample holds many counts of this clonotype. The chain employs TRBV20-1 and TRBJ2-3; D is ambiguous. V was shortened by 6 bases and J by 0 bases, with 13 bases between the two germline ends. This CDR3 is built from 14 residues. Germline assignment: CDR1 DFQATT and CDR2 SNEGSKA (reference sequence). The CDR3 sequence: CSADILASTDTQYF. Here the CDR3 DNA reads TGCAGTGCCGACATACTGGCTAGCACAGATACGCAGTATTTT.

Ten or more counts support this clonotype. The chain links TRBV20-1 to TRBJ2-6, with D possibly being TRBD1 (5 bases). Trimming removed 1 base at V and 4 bases at J, with 8 bases between. Germline lookup yields CDR1 DFQATT and CDR2 SNEGSKA (reference sequence). The CDR3 totals 14 residues. The CDR3 coding sequence is TGCAGTGCTAGAGCGGACATGGGGGCCAACGTCCTGACTTTC. It specifies CSARADMGANVLTF.

This clonotype was detected ten times or more. The rearrangement joins TRBV20-1 to TRBJ1-1; TRBD1 matches at 7 bases. The CDR3 contains 15 residues. J was trimmed by 1 base and V by 2 bases; bases with no gene match: 7. In germline, CDR1 is DFQATT, CDR2 SNEGSKA (reference sequence). The CDR3 nucleotides read TGCAGTGCTAGATCGTTGACAGGGTCGAACACTGAAGCTTTCTTT. This gives the protein CSARSLTGSNTEAFF.

In this sample, this clonotype turned up many times. The chain employs TRBV15 and TRBJ2-3, with 7 bases aligning to TRBD2. J was trimmed by 4 bases and V by 2 bases; bases with no gene match: 6. CDR3 size: 15 residues. From germline, CDR1 is LNHNV and CDR2 YYDKDF (reference sequence). CDR3 nucleotides: TGTGCCACCAGCAGACCCCAGGCGGGGGCAGATACGCAGTATTTT. Protein sequence: CATSRPQAGADTQYF. The whole variable domain, filled in from reference TRBV15 and TRBJ2-3, reads DAMVIQNPRYQVTQFGKPVTLSCSQTLNHNVMYWYQQKSSQAPKLLFHYYDKDFNNEADTPDNFQSRRPNTSFCFLDIRSPGLGDTAMYLCATSRPQAGADTQYFGPGTRLTVL.

The chain uses TRBV20-1 and TRBJ1-3; D not certain. The length of the CDR3 is 16 residues. The V gene's germline CDR1 is DFQATT and CDR2 SNEGSKA (reference sequence). V was cut by 3 bases and J by 2 bases, with 17 bases left in between. The CDR3 is CSARFPGSLTGNTIYF. CDR3 in DNA: TGCAGTGCTAGGTTCCCGGGCAGCCTTACTGGAAACACCATATATTTT.

This rearrangement joins TRBV20-1 to TRBJ2-7; D is possibly TRBD2 (6 bases). Germline V lookup: CDR1 DFQATT, CDR2 SNEGSKA (reference sequence). V lost 1 base and J lost 0, with 19 bases in between. CDR3 length equals 17 residues. The CDR3 DNA reads TGCAGTGCTAGAGCCGAACGGAGGGACTTTCCCTCCTACGAGCAGTACTTC. Translating it yields CSARAERRDFPSYEQYF.

The sample holds a few counts of this clonotype. The chain employs TRBV7-2 and TRBJ2-3, with D perhaps matching TRBD1 (6 bases). The CDR3 has 16 residues. Trimming shortened V by 0 bases and J by 1 base, and 11 bases separated the two germline ends. From germline, CDR1 is SGHTA and CDR2 FQGNSA. The CDR3 DNA follows: TGTGCCAGCAGCTTAGCGGGGGCAGGGGGCACAGATACGCAGTATTTT. This encodes CASSLAGAGGTDTQYF.

This clonotype showed up many times. This rearrangement joins TRBV19 to TRBJ1-1; D unclear. This CDR3 is 14 amino acids long. V lost 1 base to trimming and J lost 4 bases, with 10 bases between them. Germline CDR1 and CDR2: LNHDA and SQIVND (reference sequence). DNA of the CDR3: TGTGCCAGTAGTATAGGTCCGGGGAGCACTGAAGCTTTCTTT. It yields the protein CASSIGPGSTEAFF.

This clonotype was recorded many times. The chain couples TRBV19 to TRBJ2-1, with a tentative D call TRBD2 (6 bases). Germline V CDR1 and CDR2: LNHDA, SQIVND (reference sequence). Between the trimmed V and J ends, which lost 5 bases and 9 bases, there was a span of 11 bases. The CDR3 runs to 12 residues. The CDR3 loop reads CASSGGATEQFF. The CDR3 bases are TGTGCCAGTAGTGGCGGGGCCACTGAGCAGTTCTTC. The variable domain in full, completed from reference TRBV19 and TRBJ2-1, reads DGGITQSPKYLFRKEGQNVTLSCEQNLNHDAMYWYRQDPGQGLRLIYYSQIVNDFQKGDIAEGYSVSREKKESFPLTVTSAQKNPTAFYLCASSGGATEQFFGPGTRLTVL.

A few counts support this clonotype. The chain couples TRBV12-3 or TRBV12-4 to TRBJ2-1; D may be TRBD1 or TRBD2 (5 bases each). The CDR3 contains 13 residues. Trimming cost V 5 bases and J 7 bases, with 12 bases left between them. CDR3 DNA: TGTGCCAGCAGTCCCACTTGGGGGAATGAGCAGTTCTTC. As protein: CASSPTWGNEQFF.

This clonotype has a count of ten or more. CDR3 protein: CASSQVRGANEQFF. The CDR3 DNA reads TGCGCCAGCAGCCAAGTCAGGGGGGCGAATGAGCAGTTCTTC. The chain employs TRBV4-1 and TRBJ2-1, with D possibly matching TRBD1 (7 bases). This CDR3 contains 14 residues. In germline, CDR1 is MGHRA, CDR2 YSYEKL. Trimming removed 1 base from V and 7 bases from J, with 11 bases in between.

In its sample, this clonotype was seen many times. The chain is built from TRBV28 and TRBJ2-7; 7 bases map to TRBD1. CDR1 and CDR2 from the germline V gene are MDHEN and SYDVKM. V lost 7 bases to trimming and J lost 2 bases; unmatched junction nucleotides: 8. The CDR3 spans 14 residues. The CDR3 DNA sequence: TGTGCCAGCACACAACGGGGACAGCCCTACGAGCAGTACTTC. Amino acid sequence: CASTQRGQPYEQYF. The full variable domain, rest sourced from reference TRBV28 and TRBJ2-7, is DVKVTQSSRYLVKRTGEKVFLECVQDMDHENMFWYRQDPGLGLRLIYFSYDVKMKEKGDIPEGYSVSREKKERFSLILESASTNQTSMYLCASTQRGQPYEQYFGPGTRLTVT.

The sample holds many counts of this clonotype. Written as DNA, the CDR3 is TGCAGTGCCGACCGATCCGCTAGGGGAAGCCACGAGCAGTACTTC. Encoded protein: CSADRSARGSHEQYF. The chain employs TRBV20-1 and TRBJ2-7; TRBD1 might be the D (5 bases). The CDR3 is made up of 15 amino acids. Germline CDR1 DFQATT, CDR2 SNEGSKA (reference sequence). V dropped 6 bases and J dropped 5 bases, with 23 bases sitting between them.

The table lists this clonotype with many counts. The gene calls are TRBV7-2 and TRBJ1-4, with D unresolved. V lost 1 base to trimming and J lost 8 bases, with 8 bases between them. Germline values: CDR1 SGHTA, CDR2 FQGNSA. This CDR3 is built from 13 residues. The CDR3 is CASSLGAREKLFF. CDR3 DNA: TGTGCCAGCAGCTTAGGGGCCAGGGAAAAACTGTTTTTT.

In its sample, this clonotype was seen many times. V is TRBV5-6 and J is TRBJ2-7, with D unclear. Germline assignment: CDR1 SGHDT and CDR2 YYEEEE. V was pared by 2 bases and J by 3 bases, with 9 bases between. The CDR3 covers 13 residues. Here the CDR3 reads CASSLNDRYEQYF. CDR3 DNA sequence: TGTGCCAGCAGCTTAAACGACCGCTACGAGCAGTACTTC.

This clonotype has ten or more counts. The chain has TRBV20-1 and TRBJ2-1, with 12 bases that match TRBD2. Germline V lookup: CDR1 DFQATT, CDR2 SNEGSKA (reference sequence). The junction had 9 bases not matched to a gene; V was cut back by 0 bases and J by 9 bases. CDR3 length equals 16 residues. The CDR3 reads CSARDRRLAGVVEQFF. The CDR3 bases are TGCAGTGCTAGAGATCGAAGACTAGCGGGAGTGGTTGAGCAGTTCTTC.

This clonotype has at least ten counts. The CDR3 loop reads CASSLKGASPNTEAFF. CDR3 coding DNA: TGTGCCAGCAGCTTAAAGGGAGCGTCCCCCAACACTGAAGCTTTCTTT. The J gene is TRBJ1-1, the V gene TRBV7-9; D uncertain. Looked up from germline, CDR1 is SEHNR and CDR2 is FQNEAQ (reference sequence). The CDR3 covers 16 residues. Trimming stripped 2 bases from V and 2 bases from J, with 15 bases between.

The chain is built from TRBV5-4 and TRBJ2-7; the D gene is possibly TRBD1 (6 bases). CDR1 and CDR2 from the germline V gene are SGHNT and YYREEE (reference sequence). V dropped 3 bases and J dropped 1 base, with 11 bases sitting between them. This CDR3 has 14 residues. CDR3 in DNA: TGTGCCAGCAGCTACCCGGGACATTCCTACGAGCAGTACTTC. This codes for CASSYPGHSYEQYF.

This clonotype was counted ten times or more. The J gene is TRBJ1-1, the V gene TRBV28, with D unclear. Trimming shortened V by 3 bases and J by 6 bases, and 11 bases separated the two germline ends. CDR1 is MDHEN, CDR2 SYDVKM, per germline. The CDR3 length is 13 residues. For the CDR3, the DNA is TGTGCCAGCAGTTTTTCGGGCCCCGCTGAAGCTTTCTTT. It is translated as CASSFSGPAEAFF.

The chain employs TRBV28 and TRBJ2-3, with TRBD1 matching 7 bases. V shed 2 bases and J 1 base; nucleotides not matched to a gene: 6. Germline V lookup: CDR1 MDHEN, CDR2 SYDVKM. This CDR3 has 16 residues. CDR3 bases: TGTGCCAGCAGTTTACGGGCAGGGGGTCGCACAGATACGCAGTATTTT. Its translation is CASSLRAGGRTDTQYF.

This clonotype was seen ten or more times. This sequence joins TRBV28 and TRBJ2-2; TRBD1 agrees at 9 bases. Trimming removed 6 bases from V and 1 base from J; junction bases left unmatched: 3. Germline V lookup: CDR1 MDHEN, CDR2 SYDVKM. CDR3 length: 15 amino acids. The CDR3 DNA reads TGTGCCAGCAGCCGGGACAGGGTGAACACCGGGGAGCTGTTTTTT. It encodes CASSRDRVNTGELFF.

CDR3 coding DNA: TGTGCCAGCAGCTTATACGCACTAGCGGAATACAATGAGCAGTTCTTC. Its translation is CASSLYALAEYNEQFF. The chain carries TRBV7-3 and TRBJ2-1, with 8 bases matching TRBD2. The CDR3 covers 16 residues. Unmatched junction bases numbered 7, after V lost 2 bases and J lost 4 bases. Germline V CDR1 and CDR2: SGHTA, FQGTGA.

This clonotype was picked up a small number of times. This chain joins TRBV21-1 and TRBJ2-2; TRBD2, the D gene given by the table, was not confirmed from the DNA. TRBV21-1 is described as a pseudogene. The CDR3 is made up of 18 amino acids. CDR3 coding DNA: TGTGCCAGCAGCAAAGAGGCGGACTCTAGCACGAACACCGGGGAGCTGTTTTTT. This translates into CASSKEADSSTNTGELFF.

This clonotype was counted ten times or more. The chain employs TRBV20-1 and TRBJ2-7, with 13 bases that match TRBD2. J lost 3 bases, V lost 4 bases, and 9 bases had no gene match. Germline V gene lookup returns CDR1 DFQATT and CDR2 SNEGSKA (reference sequence). The CDR3 has 16 amino acids. The DNA of the CDR3 is TGCAGTGCTACCTCGACTAGCGGGAGGCCTAACTACGAGCAGTACTTC. This gives the protein CSATSTSGRPNYEQYF.